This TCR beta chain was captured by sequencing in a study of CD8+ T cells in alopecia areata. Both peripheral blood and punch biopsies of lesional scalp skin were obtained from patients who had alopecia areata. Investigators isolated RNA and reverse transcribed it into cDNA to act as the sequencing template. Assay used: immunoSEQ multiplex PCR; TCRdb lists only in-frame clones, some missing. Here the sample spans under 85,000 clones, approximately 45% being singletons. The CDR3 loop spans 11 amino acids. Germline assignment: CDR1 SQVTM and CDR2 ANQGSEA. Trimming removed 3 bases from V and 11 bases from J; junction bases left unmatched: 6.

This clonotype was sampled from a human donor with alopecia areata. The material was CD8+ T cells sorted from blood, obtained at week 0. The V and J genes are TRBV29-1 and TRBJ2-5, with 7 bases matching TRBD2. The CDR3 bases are TGCAGCGTTGACGGGGGGATGGAGCAGTACTTC. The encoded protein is CSVDGGMEQYF.